This T cell receptor (beta chain) was profiled in a study of T-cell reconstitution after alpha-beta-depleted transplantation in children. This CDR3 is 13 amino acids long. V was cut by 7 bases and J by 8 bases, with 15 bases left in between. Germline V gene lookup returns CDR1 MNHNS and CDR2 SASEGT. This clonotype appeared a few times. Unique molecular identifiers featured in how the TCRbeta library was prepared. One entry per CDR3 protein results from TCRdb running MiXCR on the PCR reads. This table holds approximately 980,000 distinct CDR3 sequences, roughly 29% found once. The sequenced sample was PBMCs, mostly from graft donor cells, obtained 360 days after TCRalphabeta/CD19-depleted stem cell transplant. This clonotype originated in a boy in the first two years of life who had a stem cell transplant for SCID, so the T cells may come from the graft donor. The chain recombines TRBV6-1 with TRBJ2-1; D ambiguous. The CDR3 DNA reads TGTGCCAGCACCAGATCCCGGGCGGATGAGCAGTTCTTC. It translates to CASTRSRADEQFF.